A single sample is the source of the 20 T cell receptor beta chains below, sequenced in a study of cytomegalovirus exposure and HLA in healthy donors (dated 2017 in TCRdb). Libraries were built with the immunoSEQ multiplex PCR assay. A mixture of 60 forward primers for TCR Vbeta segments and 13 reverse primers for TCR Jbeta segments was used in the multiplex PCR. TCRdb's version of the immuneACCESS table is confined to in-frame rearrangements and falls short of the full clone set. An unresolved V gene accounts for under half of the shortfall where checked; the remainder is of unknown origin. A total of roughly 140,000 clones appear in this sample, over 70% of them only once. The leading ten clones occupy approximately 5.7% of the sample. The specimen was PBMCs. The source is a young man in good health and CMV-seropositive.

The genes are TRBV7-2 and TRBJ1-1; no reliable D call. CDR1 and CDR2 from the germline V gene are SGHTA and FQGNSA. The CDR3 runs to 15 residues. V shed 5 bases and J shed 1 base, with 14 bases lying between them. CDR3 in amino acids: CASSQQNAGNTEAFF. Here the CDR3 DNA reads TGTGCCAGCAGCCAACAAAACGCAGGGAACACTGAAGCTTTCTTT.

The chain joins TRBV9 to TRBJ2-3; D gene uncertain. Germline V gene sequence: CDR1 SGDLS, CDR2 YYNGEE. Trimming removed 3 bases from V and 1 base from J, with 15 bases in between. This CDR3 is 16 amino acids long. The CDR3 loop is CASSEAGIVGTDTQYF. Here the CDR3 DNA reads TGTGCCAGCAGCGAAGCAGGAATCGTTGGCACAGATACGCAGTATTTT.

The chain uses TRBV11-2 and TRBJ1-2; unclear D gene. This CDR3 has 13 residues. V dropped 5 bases and J dropped 3 bases, with 10 bases sitting between them. Germline V gene data show CDR1 as SGHAT and CDR2 as FQNNGV. This CDR3 reads CASSPGVHYGYTF. The CDR3 nucleotides read TGTGCCAGCAGCCCCGGGGTTCACTATGGCTACACCTTC. Full variable domain (missing parts from reference TRBV11-2 and TRBJ1-2): EAGVAQSPRYKIIEKRQSVAFWCNPISGHATLYWYQQILGQGPKLLIQFQNNGVVDDSQLPKDRFSAERLKGVDSTLKIQPAKLEDSAVYLCASSPGVHYGYTFGSGTRLTVV.

This chain joins TRBV29-1 and TRBJ2-1; 11 nucleotides line up with TRBD2. Germline trimming cut 4 bases from V and 8 bases from J; bases unmatched to any gene: 10. This CDR3 contains 15 residues. Germline CDR1 is SQVTM and CDR2 is ANQGSEA. CDR3 in amino acids: CSVVPTTSGEDEQFF. The DNA of the CDR3 is TGCAGCGTTGTTCCGACGACTAGCGGGGAAGATGAGCAGTTCTTC.

The chain links TRBV6-6 to TRBJ2-7, with TRBD1 matching over 9 bases. Trimming cost V 6 bases and J 0 bases; bases outside gene matches: 6. The CDR3 spans 15 residues. From germline, CDR1 is MNHNY and CDR2 SVGAGI (reference sequence). CDR3 bases: TGTGCCAGCAGCCATGGACAGGGGATCTCCTACGAGCAGTACTTC. Its translation: CASSHGQGISYEQYF.

J is TRBJ1-5 and V is TRBV28; D may be TRBD1 (6 bases). The CDR3 extends over 14 amino acids. CDR1 is MDHEN and CDR2 is SYDVKM in the germline V gene. With 7 bases removed from V and 1 base from J, the gap between germline ends came to 11 bases. The chain's CDR3 is CASIGGRSNQPQHF. CDR3 nucleotide sequence: TGTGCCAGCATCGGGGGGCGAAGCAATCAGCCCCAGCATTTT.

The V gene is TRBV27, the J gene TRBJ2-7; D unresolved. Trimming pared 8 bases from V and 2 bases from J, leaving 4 bases between. The germline CDR1 and CDR2 sequences are MNHEY and SMNVEV (reference sequence). This CDR3 has 10 amino acids. CDR3: CASSAYEQYF. The CDR3 DNA sequence: TGTGCCAGCTCGGCCTACGAGCAGTACTTC.

V is TRBV2 and J is TRBJ2-5; maybe TRBD2 (5 bases). From germline, CDR1 is SNHLY and CDR2 FYNNEI. V was cut by 6 bases and J by 0 bases, with 11 bases left in between. CDR3 length: 14 residues. In nucleotides, the CDR3 is TGTGCCAGCAGGGGAGTGATGAACCAAGAGACCCAGTACTTC. Encoded protein: CASRGVMNQETQYF.

This rearrangement joins TRBV4-3 to TRBJ2-7; the D is unclear. Trimming cost V 3 bases and J 1 base, with 13 bases left between them. The CDR3 is made up of 15 amino acids. Germline V CDR1 and CDR2: LGHNA, YSLEER. The CDR3 loop is CASSHGLPPSYEQYF. The CDR3 bases are TGCGCCAGCAGCCATGGCTTACCACCTTCCTACGAGCAGTACTTC.

The chain joins TRBV2 to TRBJ2-2, with 9 bases lining up with TRBD2. The CDR3 is 15 amino acids. Trimming at V came to 6 bases and at J to 6 bases, leaving 8 bases not matched to a gene. Germline V gene sequence: CDR1 SNHLY, CDR2 FYNNEI. The CDR3 loop is CASSPSGVAAGELFF. The CDR3 DNA reads as TGTGCCAGCAGCCCTAGCGGGGTAGCTGCCGGGGAGCTGTTTTTT.

The chain joins TRBV30 to TRBJ2-6; D ambiguous. Germline CDR1 and CDR2: GTSNPN and SVGIG (reference sequence). V lost 5 bases to trimming and J lost 0 bases, with 5 bases between them. The CDR3 runs to 13 residues. CDR3 residues: CAWELSGANVLTF. CDR3 DNA sequence: TGTGCCTGGGAACTCTCTGGGGCCAACGTCCTGACTTTC.

The sample holds a few counts of this clone. V gene TRBV2 combines with J gene TRBJ1-5, with TRBD1 as a possible D gene (5 bases). The CDR3 contains 13 residues. The V end lost 8 bases, the J end lost 0 bases, and 8 bases lay between the germline ends. The V gene's germline CDR1 is SNHLY and CDR2 FYNNEI. The CDR3 DNA is TGTGCCAGCCGGGGGGATAGCAATCAGCCCCAGCATTTT. Encoded protein: CASRGDSNQPQHF.

This clone was observed once. This chain uses TRBV6-5 with TRBJ2-5, with 13 bases matching TRBD2. Germline V gene lookup returns CDR1 MNHEY and CDR2 SVGAGI. The CDR3 is 15 residues long. Germline trimming cut 6 bases from V and 7 bases from J; bases unmatched to any gene: 8. CDR3 nucleotide sequence: TGTGCCAGCAGCCCCGGGACTAGCGGGAAAGGGACCCAGTACTTC. This codes for CASSPGTSGKGTQYF.

The V call is TRBV23-1, the J call TRBJ2-5; D gene ambiguous. TRBV23-1 belongs to the ORF category, with a function that is uncertain. Trimming cost V 6 bases and J 1 base, with 15 bases left between them. The CDR3 covers 15 residues. In DNA form, the CDR3 reads TGCGCCAGCAGCCACTCAGGTTTTCCCCAAGAGACCCAGTACTTC. Its protein product is CASSHSGFPQETQYF.

This clone was found a few times. The chain is built from TRBV29-1 and TRBJ1-1, with D unclear. V gave up 5 bases and J gave up 1 base, with 11 bases separating them. Germline V gives CDR1 SQVTM, CDR2 ANQGSEA. CDR3 length equals 13 residues. CDR3 amino acids: CSVTRDRNTEAFF. Here the CDR3 DNA reads TGCAGCGTTACTCGGGATCGGAACACTGAAGCTTTCTTT.

J is TRBJ2-3 and V is TRBV7-9; D might be TRBD1 (6 bases). This CDR3 has 14 residues. Between the trimmed V and J ends, which lost 5 bases and 4 bases, there was a span of 13 bases. The germline V gene encodes CDR1 SEHNR and CDR2 FQNEAQ (reference sequence). The CDR3 here is CASSPRGEADTQYF. The CDR3 bases are TGTGCCAGCAGCCCCAGGGGTGAGGCAGATACGCAGTATTTT. The full variable domain, its missing parts supplied by reference TRBV7-9 and TRBJ2-3, is DTGVSQNPRHKITKRGQNVTFRCDPISEHNRLYWYRQTLGQGPEFLTYFQNEAQLEKSRLLSDRFSAERPKGSFSTLEIQRTEQGDSAMYLCASSPRGEADTQYFGPGTRLTVL.

DNA of the CDR3: TGTGCTAGTGGTTTTCCCGATCAGCCCCAGCATTTT. Its translation: CASGFPDQPQHF. This chain uses TRBV12-5 with TRBJ1-5, with no clear D. The V and J ends lost 3 bases and 5 bases respectively, with 5 bases between them. The CDR3 is 12 amino acids. Germline V lookup: CDR1 LGHNT, CDR2 FRNRAP.

The chain combines TRBV5-1 with TRBJ2-3; possible D gene TRBD1, 7 bases. V shed 3 bases and J shed 0 bases, with 11 bases lying between them. Germline V CDR1 and CDR2: SGHRS, YFSETQ. This CDR3 has 15 amino acids. As DNA, the CDR3 is TGCGCCAGCAGCTCGACAGGGACTAGCACAGATACGCAGTATTTT. The encoded protein is CASSSTGTSTDTQYF.

The chain couples TRBV28 to TRBJ2-6; TRBD1 aligns across 8 bases. CDR3 length: 17 residues. V trimming: 1 base; J trimming: 3 bases; junction bases outside the gene matches: 5. Germline assignment: CDR1 MDHEN and CDR2 SYDVKM. The CDR3 here is CASSLSRTGSGANVLTF. The CDR3 DNA reads as TGTGCCAGCAGTTTATCCAGGACAGGGAGTGGGGCCAACGTCCTGACTTTC.

The genes are TRBV11-2 and TRBJ2-5; TRBD1 aligns across 11 bases. TRBJ2-7 matches the DNA end more closely, so the J call is doubtful. The CDR3 covers 14 residues. Germline V gene data show CDR1 as SGHAT and CDR2 as FQNNGV. The CDR3 region has the DNA TGTGCCAGCAGCCCCGGGACAGGGGGCTACGAGCAGTACTTC. It yields the protein CASSPGTGGYEQYF.